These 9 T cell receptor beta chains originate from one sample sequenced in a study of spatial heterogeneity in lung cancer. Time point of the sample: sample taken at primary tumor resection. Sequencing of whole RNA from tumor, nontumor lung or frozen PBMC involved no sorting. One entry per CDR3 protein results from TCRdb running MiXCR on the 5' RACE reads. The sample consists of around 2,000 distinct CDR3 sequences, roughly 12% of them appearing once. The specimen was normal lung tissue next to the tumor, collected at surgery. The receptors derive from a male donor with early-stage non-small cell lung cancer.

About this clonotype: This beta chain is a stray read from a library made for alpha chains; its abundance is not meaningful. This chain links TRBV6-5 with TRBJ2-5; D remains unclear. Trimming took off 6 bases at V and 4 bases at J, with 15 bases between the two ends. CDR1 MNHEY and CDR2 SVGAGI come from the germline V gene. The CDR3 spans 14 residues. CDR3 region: CASSAIVDVETQYF. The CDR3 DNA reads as TGTGCCAGCAGCGCTATAGTCGACGTAGAGACCCAGTACTTC.

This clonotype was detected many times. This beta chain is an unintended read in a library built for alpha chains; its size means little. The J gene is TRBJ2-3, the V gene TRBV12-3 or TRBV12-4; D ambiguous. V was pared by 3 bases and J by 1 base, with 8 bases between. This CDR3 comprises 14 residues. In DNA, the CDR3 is TGTGCCAGCAGTTTCCCCGCACGCACAGATACGCAGTATTTT. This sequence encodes CASSFPARTDTQYF.

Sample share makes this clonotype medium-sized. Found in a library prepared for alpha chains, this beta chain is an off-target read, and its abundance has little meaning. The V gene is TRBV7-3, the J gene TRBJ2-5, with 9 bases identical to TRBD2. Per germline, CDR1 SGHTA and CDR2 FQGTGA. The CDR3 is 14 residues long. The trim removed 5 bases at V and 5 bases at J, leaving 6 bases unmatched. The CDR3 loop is CASSHAGGRETQYF. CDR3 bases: TGTGCCAGCAGCCACGCGGGAGGGCGGGAGACCCAGTACTTC. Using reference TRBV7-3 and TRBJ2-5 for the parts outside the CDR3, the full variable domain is GAGVSQTPSNKVTEKGKYVELRCDPISGHTALYWYRQSLGQGPEFLIYFQGTGAADDSGLPNDRFFAVRPEGSVSTLKIQRTERGDSAVYLCASSHAGGRETQYFGPGTRLLVL.

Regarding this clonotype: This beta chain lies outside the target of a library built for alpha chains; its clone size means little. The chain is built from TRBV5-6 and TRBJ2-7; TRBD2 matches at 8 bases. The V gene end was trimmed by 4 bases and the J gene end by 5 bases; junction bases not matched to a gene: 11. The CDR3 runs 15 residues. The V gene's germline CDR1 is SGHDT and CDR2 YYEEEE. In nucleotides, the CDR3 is TGTGCCAGCAGCACTCCGGGACTAGGGATCCACGAGCAGTACTTC. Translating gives CASSTPGLGIHEQYF.

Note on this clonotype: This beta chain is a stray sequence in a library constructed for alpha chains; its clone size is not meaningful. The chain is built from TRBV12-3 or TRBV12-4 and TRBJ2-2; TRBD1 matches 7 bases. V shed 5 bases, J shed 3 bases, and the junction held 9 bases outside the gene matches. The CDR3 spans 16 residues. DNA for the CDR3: TGTGCCAGCAGTGTAGACAGGGATGAAGACACCGGGGAGCTGTTTTTT. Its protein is CASSVDRDEDTGELFF.

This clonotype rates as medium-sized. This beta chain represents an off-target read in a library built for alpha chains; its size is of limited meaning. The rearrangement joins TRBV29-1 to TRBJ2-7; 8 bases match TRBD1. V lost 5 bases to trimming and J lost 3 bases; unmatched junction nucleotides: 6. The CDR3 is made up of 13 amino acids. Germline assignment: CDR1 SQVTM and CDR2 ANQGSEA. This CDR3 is CSVQDRDNYEQYF. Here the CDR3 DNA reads TGCAGCGTTCAGGACAGGGACAACTACGAGCAGTACTTC.

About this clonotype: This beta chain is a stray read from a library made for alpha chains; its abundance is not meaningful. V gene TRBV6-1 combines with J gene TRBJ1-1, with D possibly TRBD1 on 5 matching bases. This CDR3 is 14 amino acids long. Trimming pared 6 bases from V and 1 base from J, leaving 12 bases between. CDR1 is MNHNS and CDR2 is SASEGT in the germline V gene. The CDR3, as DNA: TGTGCCAGCAGCTTGGGGCGACAGAACACTGAAGCTTTCTTT. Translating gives CASSLGRQNTEAFF.

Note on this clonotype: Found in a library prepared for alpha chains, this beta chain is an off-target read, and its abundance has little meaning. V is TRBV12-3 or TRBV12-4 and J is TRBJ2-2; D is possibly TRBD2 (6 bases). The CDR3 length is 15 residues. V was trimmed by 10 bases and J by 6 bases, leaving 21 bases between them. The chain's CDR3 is CATWTDGRGAGELFF. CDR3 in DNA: TGTGCCACCTGGACCGACGGGAGAGGGGCCGGGGAGCTGTTTTTT.

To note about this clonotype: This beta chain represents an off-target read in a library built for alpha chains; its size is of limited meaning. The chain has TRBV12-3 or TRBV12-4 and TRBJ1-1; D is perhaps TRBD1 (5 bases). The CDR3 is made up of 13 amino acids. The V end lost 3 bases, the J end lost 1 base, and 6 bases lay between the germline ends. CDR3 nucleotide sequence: TGTGCCAGCAGTTTGGGGGGGAACACTGAAGCTTTCTTT. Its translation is CASSLGGNTEAFF.